This TCR beta chain was profiled in a study of Ad26.COV2.S vaccination and SARS-CoV-2 variants. Produced via immunoSEQ multiplex PCR; TCRdb's table is partial and in-frame only. This table has fewer than 400,000 clones, approximately 80% appearing once. Trimming cost V 1 base and J 5 bases, with 21 bases left between them. The CDR3 has 18 amino acids. Germline V gene data show CDR1 as LGHNA and CDR2 as YNFKEQ. The treatment was: around 19 received Ad26.COV2.S at low or high dose, single or two shots; 5 received placebo; per-sample allocation not given. After the first vaccine or placebo injection, samples were drawn on day 63.

The chain has TRBV4-2 and TRBJ2-1, with TRBD1 as a possible D gene (7 bases). This sample comprised peripheral blood, obtained in a trial of Ad26.COV2.S vaccine versus placebo. This sequence was found in a person aged 18-60 years who received the Ad26.COV2.S COVID-19 vaccine or a placebo. The CDR3, as DNA: TGTGCCAGCAGCCAAGGGAAGGGGGCGGGGAGACAAAACAATGAGCAGTTCTTC. Translation: CASSQGKGAGRQNNEQFF.